The present T cell receptor (beta chain) was sequenced within a study of CD8 T cells in ankylosing spondylitis. Study conclusions and caveats: Peripheral blood samples showed relatively rare disease-linked clones, and these clones were CD8+. A TCR beta motif of about eight highly homologous variants appeared characteristic of ankylosing spondylitis blood.

One entry per CDR3 protein, called by TCRdb with MiXCR from the 5' RACE reads. Of about 840,000 distinct CDR3 sequences listed, about 11% were seen once; the top ten hold approximately 0.46%. Germline V lookup: CDR1 MNHEY, CDR2 SVGEGT. This CDR3 spans 17 amino acids. Trimming left V 0 bases short and J 0 bases short, with 12 bases between. On this clonotype: Its antigen remains unknown.

The V and J genes are TRBV6-2 or TRBV6-3 and TRBJ1-5, with D perhaps matching TRBD1 (6 bases). Sequenced sample: blood, either unsorted or a sorted T cell fraction (not recorded which). This clonotype originated in a male donor with ankylosing spondylitis. DNA of the CDR3: TGTGCCAGCAGTTACTCCCCGGACAGTTATAGCAATCAGCCCCAGCATTTT. Protein sequence: CASSYSPDSYSNQPQHF.